Listed below are T cell receptor beta chains from one sample, sequenced in a study of T cell responses to AZD1222 COVID-19 vaccine. TCRdb's copy holds only in-frame clones and misses some; the assay was immunoSEQ multiplex PCR. The data show roughly 150,000 clones, 90% seen once. Sequencing used peripheral blood, obtained on day 0 of AZD1222 vaccination. The receptors shown here come from an adult in good health. Both conserved end residues are part of each CDR3. The D gene is left open where the match is weak. Size values are once, few and many counts, or a class for expanded clones, and some rows have none.

>.|TRBV7-2|TRBJ2-1|TRBD2
TGTGCCAGCAGCTTTTCTCTAGCGGGAGTCTTCTACAATGAGCAGTTCTTC
CASSFSLAGVFYNEQFF
>.|TRBV7-3|TRBJ1-6|TRBD1
TGTGCCAGCAGCTTAGGTTTGACAGGGACCAATTCACCCCTCCACTTT
CASSLGLTGTNSPLHF
>.|TRBV12-3/TRBV12-4|TRBJ2-1|.
TGTGCCAGCAGTCCGGCGCGCGATGAGCAGTTCTTC
CASSPARDEQFF
>few|TRBV25-1|TRBJ2-7|.
TGTGCCAGCAGTGAACACGGCAGGGATTACGAGCAGTACTTC
CASSEHGRDYEQYF
>.|TRBV5-1|TRBJ2-7|.
TGCGCCAGCAGCTTTTCCCTGATTTCTACCTTCTACGAGCAGTACTTC
CASSFSLISTFYEQYF
>.|TRBV11-2|TRBJ2-7|.
TGTGCCAGCAGCTTAGAAGCCGCCAGCTACGAGCAGTACTTC
CASSLEAASYEQYF
>.|TRBV29-1|TRBJ1-2|TRBD1
TGCAGCGCCAACCCAGGGGGCAGCTATGGCTACACCTTC
CSANPGGSYGYTF
>.|TRBV25-1|TRBJ2-1|.
TGTGCCAGCAGTGAATACGGGGCAGCTCACGAGCAGTTCTTC
CASSEYGAAHEQFF
>.|TRBV6-5|TRBJ2-5|.
TGTGCCAGCAGTTACGGGATACTGGGGGGAGAGACCCAGTACTTC
CASSYGILGGETQYF
>once|TRBV18|TRBJ2-3|TRBD1
TGTGCCAGCTCACCCCGGGGACAGTCAGATACGCAGTATTTT
CASSPRGQSDTQYF
>.|TRBV7-8|TRBJ2-1|TRBD2
TGTGCCAGCAGCTCTCCGGGACTAGGGTACAATGAGCAGTTCTTC
CASSSPGLGYNEQFF
>.|TRBV18|TRBJ2-7|.
TGTGCCAGCTCACCACGTCAGGGGTATAGGGAGCAGTACTTC
CASSPRQGYREQYF
>.|TRBV4-2|TRBJ2-1|.
TGTGCCAGCAGCCAAGGTGCTATTTCCCAGTTCTTC
CASSQGAISQFF
>.|TRBV24-1|TRBJ2-7|TRBD1
TGTGCCACCAGTGATCCGGCAGGTGGATTACAGGGGGCGAGGTACGAGCAGTACTTC
CATSDPAGGLQGARYEQYF
>.|TRBV7-9|TRBJ2-7|TRBD1
TGTGCCAGCAGCCCTTGGGGACAGTATAACGAGCAGTACTTC
CASSPWGQYNEQYF
>.|TRBV29-1|TRBJ2-3|.
TGCAGCGTTGATTTAGGTTCAGATACGCAGTATTTT
CSVDLGSDTQYF
>few|TRBV7-8|TRBJ2-7|.
TGTGCCAGCAGCTTATCAGGACTATTAACCTACGAGCAGTACTTC
CASSLSGLLTYEQYF
>.|TRBV14|TRBJ2-1|TRBD2
TGTGCCAGCAGCCAACTAGCGGGAGGAAGACACAATGAGCAGTTCTTC
CASSQLAGGRHNEQFF
>.|TRBV15|TRBJ1-1|.
TGTGCCACCAGCAGAGATAGTAGTCACACTGAAGCTTTCTTT
CATSRDSSHTEAFF